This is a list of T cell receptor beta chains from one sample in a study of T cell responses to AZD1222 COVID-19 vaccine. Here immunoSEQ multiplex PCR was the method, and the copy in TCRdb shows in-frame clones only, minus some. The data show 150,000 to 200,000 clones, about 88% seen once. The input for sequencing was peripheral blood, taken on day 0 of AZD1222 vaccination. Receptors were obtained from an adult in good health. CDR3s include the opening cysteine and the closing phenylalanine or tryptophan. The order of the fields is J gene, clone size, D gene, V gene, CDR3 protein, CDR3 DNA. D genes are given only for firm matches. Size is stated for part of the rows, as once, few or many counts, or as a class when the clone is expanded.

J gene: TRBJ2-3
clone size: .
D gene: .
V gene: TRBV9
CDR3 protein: CASSVRLTADTQYF
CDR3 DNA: TGTGCCAGCAGCGTAAGACTGACAGCAGATACGCAGTATTTT

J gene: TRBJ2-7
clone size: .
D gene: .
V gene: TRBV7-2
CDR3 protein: CASSLEGDSYYEQYF
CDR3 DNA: TGTGCCAGCAGCTTAGAGGGTGACAGCTACTACGAGCAGTACTTC

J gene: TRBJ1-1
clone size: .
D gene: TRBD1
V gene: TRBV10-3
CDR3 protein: CAIKDRVGGAFF
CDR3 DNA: TGTGCCATCAAGGACAGGGTCGGCGGAGCTTTCTTT

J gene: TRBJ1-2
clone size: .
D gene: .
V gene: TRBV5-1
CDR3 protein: CASSYIGSSGYTF
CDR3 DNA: TGCGCCAGCAGCTATATCGGGTCTAGCGGCTACACCTTC

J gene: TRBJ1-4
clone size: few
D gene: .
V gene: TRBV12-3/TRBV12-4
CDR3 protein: CASSLTNEKLFF
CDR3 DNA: TGTGCCAGCAGTTTAACTAATGAAAAACTGTTTTTT

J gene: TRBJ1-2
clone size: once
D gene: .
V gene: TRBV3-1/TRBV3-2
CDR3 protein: CASSHESGAGYTF
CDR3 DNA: TGTGCCAGCAGCCATGAATCGGGGGCTGGCTACACCTTC

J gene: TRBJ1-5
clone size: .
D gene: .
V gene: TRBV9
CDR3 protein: CASSGSGVQPQHF
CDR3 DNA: TGTGCCAGCAGCGGATCAGGGGTACAGCCCCAGCATTTT

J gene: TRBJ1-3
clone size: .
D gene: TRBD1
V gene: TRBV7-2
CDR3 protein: CASSTRQGGPGNTIYF
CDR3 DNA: TGTGCCAGCAGCACCCGGCAGGGGGGACCTGGAAACACCATATATTTT

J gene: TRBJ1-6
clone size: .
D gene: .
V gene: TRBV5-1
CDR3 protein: CASSLAQRTSDSPLHF
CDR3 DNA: TGCGCCAGCAGCTTGGCCCAAAGGACGTCGGATTCACCCCTCCACTTT

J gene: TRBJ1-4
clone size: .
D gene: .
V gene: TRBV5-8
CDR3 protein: CASSFRGPEKLFF
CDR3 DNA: TGTGCCAGCAGCTTTCGGGGTCCTGAAAAACTGTTTTTT

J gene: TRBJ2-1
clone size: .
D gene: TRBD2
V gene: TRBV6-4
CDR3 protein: CASSEAGGRDEQFF
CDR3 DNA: TGTGCCAGCAGTGAAGCGGGAGGTAGGGATGAGCAGTTCTTC

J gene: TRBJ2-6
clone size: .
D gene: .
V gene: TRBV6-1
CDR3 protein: CASSALTGRSGANVLTF
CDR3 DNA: TGTGCCAGCAGTGCTCTAACAGGGCGGTCTGGGGCCAACGTCCTGACTTTC

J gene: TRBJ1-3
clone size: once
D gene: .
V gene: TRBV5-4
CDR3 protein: CASSLGSRGGNTIYF
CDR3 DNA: TGTGCCAGCAGCTTGGGATCGAGGGGAGGAAACACCATATATTTT

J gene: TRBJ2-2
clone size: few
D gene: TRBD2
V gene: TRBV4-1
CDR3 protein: CASSQVGGSVPGELFF
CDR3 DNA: TGCGCCAGCAGCCAAGTGGGGGGGTCAGTCCCCGGGGAGCTGTTTTTT

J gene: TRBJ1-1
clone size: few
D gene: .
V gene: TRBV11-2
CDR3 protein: CASSPLLGTGNTEAFF
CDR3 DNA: TGTGCCAGCAGCCCTCTCCTAGGGACGGGTAACACTGAAGCTTTCTTT

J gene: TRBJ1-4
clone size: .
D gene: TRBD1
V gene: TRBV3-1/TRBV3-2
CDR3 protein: CASSWDRAHEKLFF
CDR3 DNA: TGTGCCAGCAGCTGGGACAGGGCGCATGAAAAACTGTTTTTT

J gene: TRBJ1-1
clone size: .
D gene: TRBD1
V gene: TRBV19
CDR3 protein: CATKNRGDTEAFF
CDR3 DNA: TGTGCCACCAAAAACAGGGGTGATACTGAAGCTTTCTTT

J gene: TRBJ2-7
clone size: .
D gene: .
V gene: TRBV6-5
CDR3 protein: CASSTSSWEQYF
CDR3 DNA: TGTGCCAGCAGCACAAGCTCGTGGGAGCAGTACTTC

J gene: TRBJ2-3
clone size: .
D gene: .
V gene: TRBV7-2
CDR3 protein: CASSPQGGDTQYF
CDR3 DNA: TGTGCCAGCTCACCACAAGGCGGAGATACGCAGTATTTT

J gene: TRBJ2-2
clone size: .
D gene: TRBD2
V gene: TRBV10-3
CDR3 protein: CAIGAGTSVTGELFF
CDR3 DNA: TGTGCCATCGGGGCCGGGACTAGCGTAACCGGGGAGCTGTTTTTT

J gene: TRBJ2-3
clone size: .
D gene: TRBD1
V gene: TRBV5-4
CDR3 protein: CASSLSTGETDTQYF
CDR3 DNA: TGTGCCAGCAGCTTGAGTACAGGGGAGACAGATACGCAGTATTTT

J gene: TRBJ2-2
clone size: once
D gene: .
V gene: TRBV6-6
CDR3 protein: CASSYSQGRRTGELFF
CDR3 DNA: TGTGCCAGCAGTTACTCGCAGGGACGAAGGACCGGGGAGCTGTTTTTT

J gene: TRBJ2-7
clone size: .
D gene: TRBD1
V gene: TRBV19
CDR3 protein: CASAGAGGPYEQYF
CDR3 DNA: TGTGCCAGCGCCGGGGCAGGGGGCCCCTACGAGCAGTACTTC

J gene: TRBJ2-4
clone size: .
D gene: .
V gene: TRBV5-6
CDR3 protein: CASSLASTGAYYF
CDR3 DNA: TGTGCCAGCAGCTTGGCCAGCACGGGGGCATACTACTTC

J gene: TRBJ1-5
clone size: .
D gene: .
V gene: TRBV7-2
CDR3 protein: CASSLDQWGNQPQHF
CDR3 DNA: TGTGCCAGCAGCTTGGATCAATGGGGCAATCAGCCCCAGCATTTT

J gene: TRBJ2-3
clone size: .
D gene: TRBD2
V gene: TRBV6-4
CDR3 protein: CASSEGSSGRNTQYF
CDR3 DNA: TGTGCCAGCAGTGAGGGATCTAGCGGGAGAAATACGCAGTATTTT

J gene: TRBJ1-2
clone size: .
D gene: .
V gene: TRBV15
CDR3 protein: CATSSSRDYGYTF
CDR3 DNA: TGTGCCACCAGCAGTTCCCGCGACTATGGCTACACCTTC

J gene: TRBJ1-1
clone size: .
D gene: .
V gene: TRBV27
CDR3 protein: CASSLFFRVETEAFF
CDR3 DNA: TGTGCCAGCAGTCTGTTTTTCCGGGTGGAAACTGAAGCTTTCTTT

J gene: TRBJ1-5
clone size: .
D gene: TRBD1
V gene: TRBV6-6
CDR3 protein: CASSNIQGANQPQHF
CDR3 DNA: TGTGCCAGCAGTAACATACAGGGGGCCAATCAGCCCCAGCATTTT

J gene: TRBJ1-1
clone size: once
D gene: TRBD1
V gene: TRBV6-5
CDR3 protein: CASRKTLQGGAFF
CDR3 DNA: TGTGCCAGCAGAAAGACTTTACAGGGGGGAGCTTTCTTT

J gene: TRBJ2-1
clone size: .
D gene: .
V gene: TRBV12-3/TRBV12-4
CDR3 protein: CASSLLTRQFF
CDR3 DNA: TGTGCCAGCAGCCTGTTGACACGACAGTTCTTC

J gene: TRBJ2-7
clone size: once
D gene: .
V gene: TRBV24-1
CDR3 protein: CATSAGPPYSYEQYF
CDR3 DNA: TGTGCCACCAGTGCAGGGCCTCCCTACTCCTACGAGCAGTACTTC

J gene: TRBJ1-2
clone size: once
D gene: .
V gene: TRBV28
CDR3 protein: CASRPGAGKGVREGYGYTF
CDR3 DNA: TGTGCCAGCAGGCCGGGGGCAGGCAAAGGGGTGCGCGAAGGCTATGGCTACACCTTC

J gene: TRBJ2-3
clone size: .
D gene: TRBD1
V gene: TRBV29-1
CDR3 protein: CSVDRGTDTQYF
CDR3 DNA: TGCAGCGTGGACAGGGGGACAGATACGCAGTATTTT

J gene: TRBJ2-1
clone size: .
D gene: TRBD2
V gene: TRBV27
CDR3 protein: CASTPGTSGLGEQFF
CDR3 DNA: TGTGCCAGCACCCCCGGGACTAGCGGCCTCGGTGAGCAGTTCTTC

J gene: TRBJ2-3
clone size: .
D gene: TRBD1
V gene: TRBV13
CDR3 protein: CASSVRGTGGFTDTQYF
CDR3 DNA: TGTGCCAGCAGCGTAAGGGGGACAGGGGGGTTCACAGATACGCAGTATTTT

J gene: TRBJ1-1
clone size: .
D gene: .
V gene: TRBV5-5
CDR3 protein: CASSLADVMNTEAFF
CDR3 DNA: TGTGCCAGCAGCTTGGCGGACGTCATGAACACTGAAGCTTTCTTT

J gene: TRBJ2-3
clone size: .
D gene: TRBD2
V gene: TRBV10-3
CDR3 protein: CAISATSGLDDTQYF
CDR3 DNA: TGTGCCATCAGTGCCACTAGCGGTCTGGACGATACGCAGTATTTT

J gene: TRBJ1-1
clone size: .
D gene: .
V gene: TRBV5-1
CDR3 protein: CASSNSMNTEAFF
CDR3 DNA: TGCGCCAGCAGTAACAGCATGAACACTGAAGCTTTCTTT

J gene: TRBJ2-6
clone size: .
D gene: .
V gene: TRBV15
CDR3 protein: CATSRDKAGANVLTF
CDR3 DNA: TGTGCCACCAGCAGAGATAAAGCTGGGGCCAACGTCCTGACTTTC

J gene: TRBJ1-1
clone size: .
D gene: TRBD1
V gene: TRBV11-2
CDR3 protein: CASSIYPGQGNTEAFF
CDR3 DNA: TGTGCCAGCAGCATCTACCCGGGACAGGGGAACACTGAAGCTTTCTTT

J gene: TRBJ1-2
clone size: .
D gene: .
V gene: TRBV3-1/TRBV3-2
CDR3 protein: CASSREQLYGYTF
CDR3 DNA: TGTGCCAGCAGCCGGGAACAGTTATATGGCTACACCTTC

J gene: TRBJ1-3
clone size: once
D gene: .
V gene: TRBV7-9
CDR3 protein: CASSETASGNTIYF
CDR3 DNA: TGTGCCAGCAGCGAGACAGCTTCTGGAAACACCATATATTTT

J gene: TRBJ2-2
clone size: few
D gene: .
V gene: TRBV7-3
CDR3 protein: CASSLGSLVPAGELFF
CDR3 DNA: TGTGCCAGCAGCTTAGGTAGCCTAGTACCGGCCGGGGAGCTGTTTTTT

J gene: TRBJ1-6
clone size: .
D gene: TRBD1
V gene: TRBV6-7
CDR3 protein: CASSHRDRENSPLHF
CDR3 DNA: TGTGCCAGCAGCCACCGAGACAGGGAGAATTCACCCCTCCACTTT

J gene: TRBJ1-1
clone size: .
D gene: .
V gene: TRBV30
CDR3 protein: CAWTAGGAGNTEAFF
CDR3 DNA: TGTGCCTGGACTGCGGGGGGCGCCGGGAACACTGAAGCTTTCTTT

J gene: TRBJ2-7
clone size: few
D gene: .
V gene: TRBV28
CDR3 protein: CASSSLGFSYEQYF
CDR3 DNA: TGTGCCAGCAGCTCTCTGGGGTTCTCCTACGAGCAGTACTTC

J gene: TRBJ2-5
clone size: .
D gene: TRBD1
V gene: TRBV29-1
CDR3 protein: CSVVQDRAIQETQYF
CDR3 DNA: TGCAGCGTTGTCCAGGACAGGGCGATCCAAGAGACCCAGTACTTC

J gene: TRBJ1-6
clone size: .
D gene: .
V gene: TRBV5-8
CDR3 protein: CASSFFIGGGSPLHF
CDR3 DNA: TGTGCCAGCAGCTTTTTTATCGGAGGGGGGTCACCCCTCCACTTT

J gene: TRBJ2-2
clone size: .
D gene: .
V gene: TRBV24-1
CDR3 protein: CATRAQGSGELFF
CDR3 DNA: TGTGCCACCAGGGCTCAGGGCTCCGGGGAGCTGTTTTTT

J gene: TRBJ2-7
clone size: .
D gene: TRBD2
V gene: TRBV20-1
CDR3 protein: CSASVAGGTNVEQYF
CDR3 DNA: TGCAGTGCTAGTGTAGCGGGAGGTACTAATGTGGAGCAGTACTTC